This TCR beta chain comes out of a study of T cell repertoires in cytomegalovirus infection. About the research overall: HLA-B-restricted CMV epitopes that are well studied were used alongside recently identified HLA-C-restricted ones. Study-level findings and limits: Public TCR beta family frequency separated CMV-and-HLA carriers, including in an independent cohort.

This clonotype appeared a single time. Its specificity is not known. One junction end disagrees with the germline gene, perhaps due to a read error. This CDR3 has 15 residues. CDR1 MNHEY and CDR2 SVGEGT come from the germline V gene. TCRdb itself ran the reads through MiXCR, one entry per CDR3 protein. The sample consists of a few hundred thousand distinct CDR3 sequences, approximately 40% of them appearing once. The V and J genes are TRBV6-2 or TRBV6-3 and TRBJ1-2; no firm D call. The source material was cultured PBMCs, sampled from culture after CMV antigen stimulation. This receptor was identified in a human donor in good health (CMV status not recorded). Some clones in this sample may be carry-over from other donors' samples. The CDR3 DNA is TGTGCCGGCAGCTCCTGGAGTTCCCGGGGCTATGGCTACACCTTC. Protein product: CAGSSWSSRGYGYTF.